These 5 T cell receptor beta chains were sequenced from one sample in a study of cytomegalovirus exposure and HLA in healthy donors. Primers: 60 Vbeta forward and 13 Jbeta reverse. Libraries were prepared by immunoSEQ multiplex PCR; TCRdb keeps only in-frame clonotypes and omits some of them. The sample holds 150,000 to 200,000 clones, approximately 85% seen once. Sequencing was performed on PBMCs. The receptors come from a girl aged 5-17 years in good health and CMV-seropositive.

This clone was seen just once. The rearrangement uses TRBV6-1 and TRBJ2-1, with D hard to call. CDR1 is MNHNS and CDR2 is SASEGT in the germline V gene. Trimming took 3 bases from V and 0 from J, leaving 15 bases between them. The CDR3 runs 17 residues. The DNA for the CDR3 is TGTGCCAGCAGTGATAGAGTCATCCTGGTCTCCTACAATGAGCAGTTCTTC. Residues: CASSDRVILVSYNEQFF.

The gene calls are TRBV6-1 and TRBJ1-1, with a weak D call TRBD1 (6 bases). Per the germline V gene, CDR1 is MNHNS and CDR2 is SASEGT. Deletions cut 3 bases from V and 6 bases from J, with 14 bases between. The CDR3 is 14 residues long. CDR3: CASSEAGDRAEAFF. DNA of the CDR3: TGTGCCAGCAGTGAGGCAGGGGATCGGGCTGAAGCTTTCTTT.

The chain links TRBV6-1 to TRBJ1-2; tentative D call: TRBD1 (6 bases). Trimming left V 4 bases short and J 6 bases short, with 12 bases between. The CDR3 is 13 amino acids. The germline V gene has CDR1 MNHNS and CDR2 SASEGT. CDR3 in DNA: TGTGCCAGCAGTGCCCCAGGGGTTCATGGCTACACCTTC. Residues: CASSAPGVHGYTF.

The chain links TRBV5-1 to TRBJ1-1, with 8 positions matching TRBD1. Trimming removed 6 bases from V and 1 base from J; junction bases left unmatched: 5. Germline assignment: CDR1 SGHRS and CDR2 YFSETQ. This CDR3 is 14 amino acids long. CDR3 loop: CASKTGGENTEAFF. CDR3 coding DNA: TGCGCCAGCAAAACAGGGGGGGAGAACACTGAAGCTTTCTTT.

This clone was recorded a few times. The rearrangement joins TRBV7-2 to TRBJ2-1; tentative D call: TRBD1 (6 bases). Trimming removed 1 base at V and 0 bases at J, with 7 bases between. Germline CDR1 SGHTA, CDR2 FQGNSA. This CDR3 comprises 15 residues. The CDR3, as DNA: TGTGCCAGCAGCTTAGGACAGGCCTCCTACAATGAGCAGTTCTTC. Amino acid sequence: CASSLGQASYNEQFF.